The 9 T cell receptor beta chains below come from one sample, sequenced in a study of OX40 agonist ivuxolimab in advanced cancers. Libraries were prepared by immunoSEQ multiplex PCR; TCRdb keeps only in-frame clonotypes and omits some of them. The data hold 45,000 to 65,000 clones, with 70% to 90% observed a single time. The sequencing used CD4+ or CD8+ T cells sorted from blood, collected in a trial of the OX40 agonist ivuxolimab. The receptor source for this set is an adult with an advanced solid tumor such as melanoma, head and neck, liver or kidney cancer.

By sample fraction, this clone is medium-sized. This chain joins TRBV6-1 and TRBJ1-2, with a possible D match to TRBD1 (5 bases). CDR1 and CDR2 from the germline V gene are MNHNS and SASEGT. With 6 bases removed from V and 2 bases from J, the gap between germline ends came to 13 bases. The CDR3 runs to 14 residues. The CDR3 sequence is CASRLPQENYGYTF. CDR3 in DNA: TGTGCCAGCAGGCTCCCACAGGAGAACTATGGCTACACCTTC.

The chain recombines TRBV18 with TRBJ1-2; D not resolved. The ends were cut back, 6 bases at V and 2 bases at J, with 16 bases in the middle. Germline-derived CDR1 and CDR2 are KGHSH and LQKENI. CDR3 length: 15 residues. The CDR3 here is CASSVEGSSNYGYTF. In nucleotides, the CDR3 is TGTGCCAGCTCCGTCGAAGGCAGCTCCAACTATGGCTACACCTTC.

V and J are TRBV10-2 and TRBJ2-1; tentative D call: TRBD1 (7 bases). Trimming removed 6 bases at V and 13 bases at J, with 13 bases between. The CDR3 is 11 residues long. Per the germline V gene, CDR1 is WSHSY and CDR2 is SAAADI. The CDR3 DNA is TGCGCCAGCAGCCCCAGGGGGGACCAGTTCTTC. Protein sequence: CASSPRGDQFF.

This clone occurred a few times. V gene TRBV2 combines with J gene TRBJ2-2; 7 positions match TRBD1. Trimming took 5 bases from V and 5 from J; bases not matched to a gene: 5. The germline gives CDR1 SNHLY, CDR2 FYNNEI. The CDR3 spans 14 residues. The CDR3 protein is CASSTGVGTGELFF. In nucleotides, the CDR3 is TGTGCCAGCAGTACAGGGGTTGGGACCGGGGAGCTGTTTTTT. The full variable domain, in which reference TRBV2 and TRBJ2-2 provide the parts outside the CDR3, is EPEVTQTPSHQVTQMGQEVILRCVPISNHLYFYWYRQILGQKVEFLVSFYNNEISEKSEIFDDQFSVERPDGSNFTLKIRSTKLEDSAMYFCASSTGVGTGELFFGEGSRLTVL.

The genes are TRBV14 and TRBJ2-3; 7 nucleotides align to TRBD2. J was trimmed by 1 base and V by 5 bases; bases with no gene match: 9. Germline CDR1 reads SGHDN; CDR2 reads FVKESK. CDR3 length: 16 amino acids. CDR3 in DNA: TGTGCCAGCAGCTACAGCCGGGGGGTCGGCACAGATACGCAGTATTTT. Protein: CASSYSRGVGTDTQYF.

J is TRBJ2-5 and V is TRBV14; D unclear. V lost 1 base and J lost 3, with 12 bases in between. Germline CDR1 and CDR2: SGHDN and FVKESK. The CDR3 spans 15 residues. In DNA form, the CDR3 reads TGTGCCAGCAGCCAAGGTTTTGGGTGGGAAGAGACCCAGTACTTC. Encoded protein: CASSQGFGWEETQYF.

The genes are TRBV9 and TRBJ2-2; 7 positions agree with TRBD1. The CDR3 consists of 14 residues. CDR1 is SGDLS, CDR2 YYNGEE, per germline. Germline trimming cut 0 bases from V and 8 bases from J; bases unmatched to any gene: 4. The CDR3 DNA is TGTGCCAGCAGCGTAGACTTGGACAGGGGGGAGCTGTTTTTT. Its protein is CASSVDLDRGELFF.

V usage is TRBV7-9 and J usage is TRBJ1-2, with a weak D call TRBD1 (6 bases). This CDR3 spans 15 amino acids. V lost 4 bases and J lost 6, with 18 bases in between. Germline loops: CDR1 SEHNR, CDR2 FQNEAQ (reference sequence). In nucleotides, the CDR3 is TGTGCCAGCAGCTATTCGGGGGCCGGCAGTGATGGCTACACCTTC. Its translation: CASSYSGAGSDGYTF.

V is TRBV29-1 and J is TRBJ2-3; TRBD1 might be the D (6 bases). This CDR3 is built from 16 residues. Germline CDR1 is SQVTM and CDR2 is ANQGSEA. V lost 7 bases, J lost 4 bases, and 24 bases lay in between. The CDR3 bases are TGCAGCGCACGTCTTGACGGGACATTCAGGTCAGATACGCAGTATTTT. It translates to CSARLDGTFRSDTQYF.